The clone carrying this TCR beta chain was recorded a few times. A read error may account for a junction end that differs from germline. The assay was carried out at the deep level. The protocol was immunoSEQ multiplex PCR, while the TCRdb copy is restricted to in-frame clones and leaves out a portion. The sample lists 2 million to 3 million clones; 93% were seen once. These data are taken from a study of shared clonotypes between healthy human individuals. Study-wide background: The plates for each donor numbered three CD4 naive, three CD4 memory, two CD8 naive and one CD8 memory.

This CDR3 has 12 amino acids. The germline CDR1 and CDR2 sequences are ENHRY and SYGVKD. Sequencing used naive CD4+ T cells from PBMCs. Subset of the sample: CD45RA+ positively selected. The chain joins TRBV10-3 to TRBJ1-1; TRBD1 matches 9 bases. The sequence derives from a man between 18 and 35 years old in good health. Some clones in this sample may be carry-over from other donors' samples. CDR3 amino acids: CAISESLGQGNF. The CDR3 DNA reads as TGTGCCATCAGTGAGTCCCTGGGACAGGGAAACTTT.